A single sample gave rise to the 25 T cell receptor beta chains below, sequenced in a study of OX40 agonist ivuxolimab in advanced cancers. Clones were read by immunoSEQ multiplex PCR, and TCRdb kept only the in-frame ones, dropping some. The sample yields about 15,000 clones, roughly three quarters seen once. Here the sequenced sample was CD4+ or CD8+ T cells sorted from blood, taken in a trial of the OX40 agonist ivuxolimab. The receptors come from an adult with an advanced solid tumor such as melanoma, head and neck, liver or kidney cancer.

This CDR3 is CASIDGRTLGYTF. In DNA, the CDR3 is TGTGCCAGCATCGACGGACGTACTTTGGGCTACACCTTC. J is TRBJ1-2 and V is TRBV11-2; the D is unclear. V lost 7 bases, J lost 8 bases, and 17 bases lay in between. This CDR3 comprises 13 residues. The germline CDR1 and CDR2 sequences are SGHAT and FQNNGV.

The rearrangement links TRBV30 to TRBJ1-2, with 7 bases lining up with TRBD1. Trimming at V came to 0 bases and at J to 4 bases, leaving 5 bases not matched to a gene. This CDR3 spans 14 amino acids. CDR1 is GTSNPN and CDR2 is SVGIG in the germline V gene (reference sequence). CDR3 sequence: CAWSVEGAGYGYTF. The DNA for the CDR3 is TGTGCCTGGAGTGTAGAGGGGGCAGGCTATGGCTACACCTTC.

This clone was seen repeatedly, ten times or more. The gene calls are TRBV4-3 and TRBJ1-1, with D hard to call. V dropped 0 bases and J dropped 4 bases, with 9 bases sitting between them. The CDR3 has 14 amino acids. Germline CDR1 LGHNA, CDR2 YSLEER. In DNA, the CDR3 is TGCGCCAGCAGCCAAGAGGGCGGAATCACTGAAGCTTTCTTT. This translates into CASSQEGGITEAFF.

The J gene is TRBJ2-7, the V gene TRBV7-2; D not resolved. The CDR3 spans 12 residues. V was cut by 5 bases and J by 5 bases, with 10 bases left in between. Germline-derived CDR1 and CDR2 are SGHTA and FQGNSA. CDR3 nucleotide sequence: TGTGCCAGCAGCCCAGACCAGGACGAGCAGTACTTC. This sequence encodes CASSPDQDEQYF. Filled out from reference TRBV7-2 and TRBJ2-7, the complete variable domain reads GAGVSQSPSNKVTEKGKDVELRCDPISGHTALYWYRQSLGQGLEFLIYFQGNSAPDKSGLPSDRFSAERTGGSVSTLTIQRTQQEDSAVYLCASSPDQDEQYFGPGTRLTVT.

This chain joins TRBV4-3 and TRBJ2-1; D unresolved. Trimming removed 1 base from V and 9 bases from J, with 31 bases in between. CDR3 length: 20 residues. Germline V gene lookup returns CDR1 LGHNA and CDR2 YSLEER. CDR3 sequence (DNA): TGCGCCAGCAGCCAAGGCTGGGGTGGGCGAAGGCCCCTCAACCCCGGTGAGCAGTTCTTC. Translating gives CASSQGWGGRRPLNPGEQFF.

This sequence joins TRBV6-5 and TRBJ2-1; tentatively, D is TRBD1 or TRBD2 (5 bases each). The germline V gene has CDR1 MNHEY and CDR2 SVGAGI. V gave up 4 bases and J gave up 5 bases, with 15 bases separating them. The CDR3 runs to 15 residues. Written as DNA, the CDR3 is TGTGCCAGCAGTTTCACCGGGACGGCTAACAATGAGCAGTTCTTC. This sequence encodes CASSFTGTANNEQFF.

The chain has TRBV9 and TRBJ2-3; 8 positions match TRBD2. Trimming at V came to 6 bases and at J to 7 bases, leaving 10 bases not matched to a gene. This CDR3 has 14 amino acids. Germline V gene lookup returns CDR1 SGDLS and CDR2 YYNGEE. CDR3 residues: CASTRGGWDYTQYF. The CDR3 DNA follows: TGTGCCAGCACTCGCGGGGGGTGGGATTATACGCAGTATTTT.

The chain carries TRBV5-6 and TRBJ1-5, with TRBD1 matching 8 bases. With 8 bases clipped from V and 0 bases from J, the junction kept 4 bases outside the gene matches. The CDR3 has 14 amino acids. Germline CDR1 is SGHDT and CDR2 is YYEEEE. DNA for the CDR3: TGTGCCAGGACAGGGGTGGATAGCAATCAGCCCCAGCATTTT. Encoded protein: CARTGVDSNQPQHF.

The CDR3 loop is CASSSAGSGREQFF. The CDR3 bases are TGTGCCAGCAGCTCAGCGGGGAGCGGTCGGGAGCAGTTCTTC. This sequence joins TRBV11-3 and TRBJ2-1; 7 bases are a match to TRBD2. Trimming removed 4 bases from V and 10 bases from J; junction bases left unmatched: 10. The CDR3 has 14 amino acids. In germline, CDR1 is SGHNT, CDR2 YENEEA.

The chain links TRBV2 to TRBJ2-2, with TRBD2 as a possible D gene (6 bases). The V end lost 3 bases, the J end lost 8 bases, and 13 bases lay between the germline ends. Per the germline V gene, CDR1 is SNHLY and CDR2 is FYNNEI. There are 14 residues in the CDR3. The CDR3 is CASSEEGIIGELFF. The CDR3 DNA reads as TGTGCCAGCAGTGAGGAGGGAATTATAGGGGAGCTGTTTTTT.

The genes are TRBV4-3 and TRBJ1-6; D gene uncertain. This CDR3 is 13 amino acids long. V was pared by 2 bases and J by 7 bases, with 6 bases between. Germline CDR1 is LGHNA and CDR2 is YSLEER. CDR3 coding DNA: TGCGCCAGCAGCCAAAGCTGGAATTCACCCCTCCACTTT. It yields the protein CASSQSWNSPLHF.

This clone was observed a single time. The genes are TRBV27 and TRBJ1-1; D is unclear. Trimming took 3 bases from V and 5 from J, leaving 13 bases between them. This CDR3 spans 14 amino acids. Germline loops: CDR1 MNHEY, CDR2 SMNVEV (reference sequence). The CDR3 sequence: CASSLMASGTEAFF. The CDR3 coding sequence is TGTGCCAGCAGTTTGATGGCCTCGGGGACTGAAGCTTTCTTT.

This clone was observed a single time. The J gene is TRBJ2-1, the V gene TRBV6-5; D unresolved. CDR3 length equals 12 residues. Germline V CDR1 and CDR2: MNHEY, SVGAGI. V lost 6 bases and J lost 5, with 8 bases in between. CDR3 sequence reads: CASSGWDNEQFF. CDR3 bases: TGTGCCAGCAGCGGGTGGGACAATGAGCAGTTCTTC.

CDR3 protein: CASSLQDSNDEQYF. The CDR3 DNA reads as TGCGCCAGCAGCCTTCAAGACAGTAACGACGAGCAGTACTTC. The chain carries TRBV4-1 and TRBJ2-7; TRBD1 might be the D (5 bases). With 4 bases removed from V and 5 bases from J, the gap between germline ends came to 15 bases. There are 14 residues in the CDR3. Germline CDR1 and CDR2: MGHRA and YSYEKL.

The chain combines TRBV19 with TRBJ1-1, with D uncertain. CDR1 and CDR2 (germline): LNHDA, SQIVND (reference sequence). V lost 5 bases, J lost 7 bases, and 11 bases lay in between. This CDR3 contains 12 residues. The CDR3 region is CASSPFWGEAFF. DNA for the CDR3: TGTGCCAGTAGTCCATTTTGGGGTGAAGCTTTCTTT.

Judged by abundance, this clone is medium-sized. The chain recombines TRBV15 with TRBJ2-6, with D uncertain. Trimming stripped 8 bases from V and 0 bases from J, with 8 bases between. CDR1 is LNHNV, CDR2 YYDKDF, per germline (reference sequence). The CDR3 sequence is 14 residues long. The DNA of the CDR3 is TGTGCCACCCAGAGAGACTCTGGGGCCAACGTCCTGACTTTC. Translating gives CATQRDSGANVLTF.

The chain carries TRBV10-2 and TRBJ1-3; D not resolved. Germline loops: CDR1 WSHSY, CDR2 SAAADI. This CDR3 spans 13 amino acids. V shed 8 bases and J shed 0 bases, with 8 bases lying between them. This CDR3 reads CASGESSGNTIYF. The CDR3 DNA is TGCGCCAGCGGGGAGAGCTCTGGAAACACCATATATTTT.

The V call is TRBV5-1, the J call TRBJ1-4; D is unclear. CDR1 is SGHRS and CDR2 is YFSETQ in the germline V gene. The ends were cut back, 0 bases at V and 4 bases at J, with 4 bases in the middle. The length of the CDR3 is 13 residues. CDR3 loop: CASSLVVNEKLFF. Here the CDR3 DNA reads TGCGCCAGCAGCTTGGTTGTTAATGAAAAACTGTTTTTT.

For this clone: A junction boundary mismatches the germline segment, possibly from a read error. This chain joins TRBV19 and TRBJ2-4; D not certain. The germline gives CDR1 LNHDA, CDR2 SQIVND (reference sequence). The CDR3 length is 16 residues. CDR3 in DNA: TGTGCCGGTAGTTCTCCCGAGCAGCTAGCCAAAAACATTCAGTACTTC. It is translated as CAGSSPEQLAKNIQYF.

The V call is TRBV6-1, the J call TRBJ1-6; unclear D gene. Trimming took off 2 bases at V and 3 bases at J, with 11 bases between the two ends. The CDR3 has 16 amino acids. CDR1 and CDR2 (germline): MNHNS, SASEGT. CDR3 in amino acids: CASSETDTFYNSPLHF. The CDR3 DNA is TGTGCCAGCAGTGAAACAGACACTTTCTATAATTCACCCCTCCACTTT.

A single count supports this clone. The genes are TRBV27 and TRBJ2-7; D is uncertain. In germline, CDR1 is MNHEY, CDR2 SMNVEV (reference sequence). The V and J ends lost 0 bases and 7 bases respectively, with 4 bases between them. CDR3 length equals 11 residues. DNA of the CDR3: TGTGCCAGCAGTTTATCGGGTGAGCAGTACTTC. Its translation: CASSLSGEQYF.

This chain uses TRBV2 with TRBJ2-6; 11 bases map to TRBD1. The CDR3 is made up of 16 amino acids. V was pared by 8 bases and J by 0 bases, with 3 bases of the junction left unmatched. CDR1 and CDR2 (germline): SNHLY, FYNNEI. CDR3 sequence reads: CASGTGGNSGANVLTF. The CDR3 nucleotides are TGTGCCAGCGGGACAGGGGGTAACTCTGGGGCCAACGTCCTGACTTTC.

V gene TRBV27 combines with J gene TRBJ1-2, with 9 positions matching TRBD1. V lost 2 bases and J lost 6; bases outside the gene matches: 4. The CDR3 spans 14 residues. Germline CDR1 MNHEY, CDR2 SMNVEV (reference sequence). DNA for the CDR3: TGTGCCAGCAGTTTAGGGACAGGGAATGATGGCTACACCTTC. Translating gives CASSLGTGNDGYTF.

The chain employs TRBV6-6 and TRBJ2-3; TRBD1 is a possible D gene (5 bases). Germline V gene sequence: CDR1 MNHNY, CDR2 SVGAGI (reference sequence). CDR3 length: 16 residues. Trimming took 1 base from V and 2 from J, leaving 13 bases between them. The CDR3 loop is CASSYFLQGSTDTQYF. In nucleotides, the CDR3 is TGTGCCAGCAGTTACTTCTTGCAGGGTTCCACAGATACGCAGTATTTT.

This clone is classed as hyperexpanded (1% or more). The rearrangement uses TRBV27 and TRBJ2-2; D is unresolved. In germline, CDR1 is MNHEY, CDR2 SMNVEV (reference sequence). V gave up 6 bases and J gave up 4 bases, with 6 bases separating them. This CDR3 region has 12 residues. The CDR3 loop reads CASSESTGELFF. For the CDR3, the DNA is TGTGCCAGCAGCGAAAGCACCGGGGAGCTGTTTTTT.